This T cell receptor beta chain was sequenced in a study of cytomegalovirus exposure and HLA in healthy donors. General study findings and limits: The study put 160 or so TCR beta chains on its list as cytomegalovirus-associated. It was found in a later analysis that first-cohort TCR clusters tended to co-occur in the roughly 120 validation repertoires.

Concerning this clone itself: As yet, its antigen is unknown.

V lost 0 bases and J lost 0, with 12 bases in between. The CDR3 is 16 residues long. Germline V CDR1 and CDR2: MGHRA, YSYEKL. Profiling relied on immunoSEQ multiplex PCR, and the TCRdb table lists in-frame clones only, not all of them. The profile shows around 250,000 clones, around 91% of them singletons. This chain joins TRBV4-1 and TRBJ2-7; TRBD1 might be the D (5 bases). Sequences were obtained from PBMCs. This sequence was found in a woman in her 30s in good health and CMV-seronegative. The chain's CDR3 is CASSQDFGALSYEQYF. CDR3 nucleotides: TGCGCCAGCAGCCAAGACTTTGGGGCCCTCTCCTACGAGCAGTACTTC.